A selection of T cell receptor beta chains follows, all from one sample in a study of cytomegalovirus exposure and HLA in healthy donors. Some clones are missing from TCRdb's copy, which holds only in-frame ones; the method was immunoSEQ multiplex PCR. The table shows about 150,000 clones, with 61% occurring only once. Sequencing used PBMCs. The receptors originated from a male donor in good health and CMV-seronegative. CDR3s include the opening cysteine and the closing phenylalanine or tryptophan. D genes are given only for firm matches. A row's size may be missing; if present it is once, few, many or a size class.

TGTGCCAGCAGCTTGGGGACTAGCGGGGCCACCGGGGAGCTGTTTTTT CASSLGTSGATGELFF TRBJ2-2 TRBD2 TRBV7-8 .
TGTGCCAGCAGTTACAGGGAGTCTACTAACTATGGCTACACCTTC CASSYRESTNYGYTF TRBJ1-2 . TRBV6-6 once
TGTGCCAGCAGTTTACCCCCAGGCGCGGGAGGCAATCAGCCCCAGCATTTT CASSLPPGAGGNQPQHF TRBJ1-5 . TRBV28 .
TGTGCCAGCAGCTTAGCGTCAGGGGGCAACGAGCAGTACTTC CASSLASGGNEQYF TRBJ2-7 TRBD1 TRBV7-2 .
TGTGCCAGCACCAACCAGGGGGTGAACACTGAAGCTTTCTTT CASTNQGVNTEAFF TRBJ1-1 TRBD1 TRBV7-9 .
TGTGCCAGCAGCTTAACAGAGAACTATGGCTACACCTTC CASSLTENYGYTF TRBJ1-2 . TRBV6-6 few
TGTGCCAGCAGCTCTATTAACACCGGGGAGCTGTTTTTT CASSSINTGELFF TRBJ2-2 . TRBV7-8 few
TGTGCCAGCAGCCAAGTAAGGTCCGGGGAGCAGTTCTTC CASSQVRSGEQFF TRBJ2-1 . TRBV14 once
TGTGCCAGCAGTGCCCCTCTCGGCGGAACGGACTATGGCTACACCTTC CASSAPLGGTDYGYTF TRBJ1-2 . TRBV2 .
TGTGCCAGCGCGAGCAACAGCCCTGCAACTAATGAAAAACTGTTTTTT CASASNSPATNEKLFF TRBJ1-4 . TRBV2 .
TGTGCCAGCAGCCAGGGTGGGCCTTTCTATAATTCACCCCTCCACTTT CASSQGGPFYNSPLHF TRBJ1-6 . TRBV7-2 .
TGTGCCAGCAGTCAACAGGGTGGCGAGACCCAGTACTTC CASSQQGGETQYF TRBJ2-5 . TRBV7-2 .
TGCAGCGTTGGTCAGCGGGAGACCCAGTACTTC CSVGQRETQYF TRBJ2-5 . TRBV29-1 .
TGTGCCAGCAGCCCACTCCACGAGCAGTACTTC CASSPLHEQYF TRBJ2-7 . TRBV28 .
TGCGCCAGCAGCTTTTGGGGGGGCGAGACCCAGTACTTC CASSFWGGETQYF TRBJ2-5 . TRBV5-1 few
TGCGCCAGCAGTGAGGGAAGGGGTGGCTACACCTTC CASSEGRGGYTF TRBJ1-2 . TRBV10-2 few
TGCGCCAGCAGCCAAGGGGGAGTGGGCTCCTATAATTCACCCCTCCACTTT CASSQGGVGSYNSPLHF TRBJ1-6 . TRBV4-3 .
TGCACCAGCAGCCAAGATAGGGCGGGGAGCCCCAAGGAGACCCAGTACTTC CTSSQDRAGSPKETQYF TRBJ2-5 . TRBV1 .
TGTGCCAGCAGCTACTCGTACAGAAACTATGGCTACACCTTC CASSYSYRNYGYTF TRBJ1-2 . TRBV6-5 .
TGTGCCAGCAGTTTATATTTGGACCTAACCTCACAGGGGTTATCCTACGAGCAGTACTTC CASSLYLDLTSQGLSYEQYF TRBJ2-7 TRBD1 TRBV28 .
TGTGCCAGCAGTGATGGACTAGCGGGGGGTGAGACCCAGTACTTC CASSDGLAGGETQYF TRBJ2-5 TRBD2 TRBV25-1 .
TGTGCCACCAGCTCATGGACTAGCACCCATGAGCAGTTCTTC CATSSWTSTHEQFF TRBJ2-1 TRBD2 TRBV15 .
TGTGCCATCACCCGGGACAGGGATGTGGGCGAAGCTTTCTTT CAITRDRDVGEAFF TRBJ1-1 TRBD1 TRBV10-3 .
TGTGCCAGCACGAGTGGCAGGGGGCGCGGTAATTCACCCCTCCACTTT CASTSGRGRGNSPLHF TRBJ1-6 TRBD1 TRBV2 .
TGTGCCAGCAGCCGGGGACTAGCGGGTAGCTCCTACAATGAGCAGTTCTTC CASSRGLAGSSYNEQFF TRBJ2-1 TRBD2 TRBV5-5 few
TGTGCCAGCAGCGTAGGAGGTACGTGGGATACGCAGTATTTT CASSVGGTWDTQYF TRBJ2-3 . TRBV9 .
TGTGCCTGGAGTGTCGAGGCGGTACGGTCACCCCTCCACTTT CAWSVEAVRSPLHF TRBJ1-6 . TRBV30 .
TGTGCGAGCAACGGGGATTCGGACTGCGCGAATGAAAAACTGTTTTTT CASNGDSDCANEKLFF TRBJ1-4 . TRBV27 few
TGTGCCAGCAGACAAGGCCTGAGCACTAGCGGGGGGGTATCCTACAATGAGCAGTTCTTC CASRQGLSTSGGVSYNEQFF TRBJ2-1 TRBD2 TRBV7-6 .
TGCGCCAGCAGCCTCGGAGGGGGCGGGGGGGAGCAGTACTTC CASSLGGGGGEQYF TRBJ2-7 . TRBV4-1 .
TGTGCCAGCAGCCGTTACGGGACGCGGAGGGCCTACGAGCAGTACTTC CASSRYGTRRAYEQYF TRBJ2-7 . TRBV16 .
TGTGCCAGCAGTGAGACAGATCCCTCCTACGAGCAGTACTTC CASSETDPSYEQYF TRBJ2-7 . TRBV6-5 few
TGCGCCAGCAGCTTGGGCCGGGACAGGGGGCGGGAGGAGTATTTT CASSLGRDRGREEYF TRBJ2-3 TRBD1 TRBV5-1 .
TGTGCCAGTAGTATAGCGGGGGGCCACAGTTCACCCCTCCACTTT CASSIAGGHSSPLHF TRBJ1-6 . TRBV19 few
TGTGCCAGCACTAGCGGGGGCCCGAACACCGGGGAGCTGTTTTTT CASTSGGPNTGELFF TRBJ2-2 TRBD2 TRBV9 .
TGCGCCAGCAGCCAACAGGGAGGGAGGGAAAAACTGTTTTTT CASSQQGGREKLFF TRBJ1-4 . TRBV5-1 .
TGTGCCAGCAGCCTCCTCCACCCTAATATTCAGTACTTC CASSLLHPNIQYF TRBJ2-4 . TRBV11-2 .